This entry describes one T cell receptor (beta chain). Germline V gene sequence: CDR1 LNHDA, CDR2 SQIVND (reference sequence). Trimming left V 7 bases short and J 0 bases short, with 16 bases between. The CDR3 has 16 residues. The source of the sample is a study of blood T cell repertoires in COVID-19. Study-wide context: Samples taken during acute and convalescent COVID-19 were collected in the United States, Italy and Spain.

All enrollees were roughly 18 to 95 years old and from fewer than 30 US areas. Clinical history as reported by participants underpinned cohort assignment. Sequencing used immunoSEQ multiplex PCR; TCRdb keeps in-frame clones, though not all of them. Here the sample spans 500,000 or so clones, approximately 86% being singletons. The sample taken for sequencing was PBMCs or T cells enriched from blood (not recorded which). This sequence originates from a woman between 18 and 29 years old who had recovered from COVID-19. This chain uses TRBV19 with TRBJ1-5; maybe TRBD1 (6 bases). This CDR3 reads CASNAPTGPSNQPQHF. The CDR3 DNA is TGTGCCAGTAATGCCCCGACAGGACCTAGCAATCAGCCCCAGCATTTT. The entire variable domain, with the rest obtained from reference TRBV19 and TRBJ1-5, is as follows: DGGITQSPKYLFRKEGQNVTLSCEQNLNHDAMYWYRQDPGQGLRLIYYSQIVNDFQKGDIAEGYSVSREKKESFPLTVTSAQKNPTAFYLCASNAPTGPSNQPQHFGDGTRLSIL.